This T cell receptor (beta chain) was captured by sequencing in a study of T cell changes during pregnancy in multiple sclerosis. The CDR3 sequence is 14 residues long. Germline CDR1 and CDR2: SGHRS and YFSETQ. Trimming shortened V by 1 base and J by 5 bases, and 13 bases separated the two germline ends. Assay: immunoSEQ multiplex PCR; the TCRdb copy retains only in-frame clones and omits some. The sample contains about 92,000 clones, around 93% of which appear only once. The sample here was peripheral blood, taken in the third trimester of pregnancy. This TCR was sampled from a female donor with multiple sclerosis, enrolled in a pregnancy study. The rearrangement links TRBV5-1 to TRBJ2-7; weak D call: TRBD1 (6 bases). The CDR3 loop reads CASSLRQGSDEQYF. The CDR3 region has the DNA TGCGCCAGCAGCTTGCGCCAGGGGTCGGACGAGCAGTACTTC. The variable domain in full, completed from reference TRBV5-1 and TRBJ2-7, reads KAGVTQTPRYLIKTRGQQVTLSCSPISGHRSVSWYQQTPGQGLQFLFEYFSETQRNKGNFPGRFSGRQFSNSRSEMNVSTLELGDSALYLCASSLRQGSDEQYFGPGTRLTVT.